This T cell receptor beta chain emerged from a study of response to subunit inactivated influenza vaccine. There are a few counts of this clonotype. Its antigen is undetermined. The germline gives CDR1 DFQATT, CDR2 SNEGSKA (reference sequence). The CDR3 is made up of 14 amino acids. The ends lost 5 bases at V and 3 bases at J; junction bases unmatched: 10. TCRdb reprocessed the RT-PCR reads via MiXCR and lists one record per CDR3 protein. The sample consists of roughly 650,000 distinct CDR3 sequences, 12% to 15% of them appearing once. Whole-study results and caveats: The authors proposed limited new T cell recruitment per seasonal influenza vaccination.

The chain uses TRBV20-1 and TRBJ2-7, with TRBD1 matching 7 bases. Sequenced material: PBMCs from blood, taken 14 days before vaccination. The receptor was isolated from a man in his fifties or sixties who received an inactivated influenza vaccine. The CDR3 bases are TGCAGTGCTCGTATAACGGGACAGCTCTACGAGCAGTACTTC. It translates to CSARITGQLYEQYF.